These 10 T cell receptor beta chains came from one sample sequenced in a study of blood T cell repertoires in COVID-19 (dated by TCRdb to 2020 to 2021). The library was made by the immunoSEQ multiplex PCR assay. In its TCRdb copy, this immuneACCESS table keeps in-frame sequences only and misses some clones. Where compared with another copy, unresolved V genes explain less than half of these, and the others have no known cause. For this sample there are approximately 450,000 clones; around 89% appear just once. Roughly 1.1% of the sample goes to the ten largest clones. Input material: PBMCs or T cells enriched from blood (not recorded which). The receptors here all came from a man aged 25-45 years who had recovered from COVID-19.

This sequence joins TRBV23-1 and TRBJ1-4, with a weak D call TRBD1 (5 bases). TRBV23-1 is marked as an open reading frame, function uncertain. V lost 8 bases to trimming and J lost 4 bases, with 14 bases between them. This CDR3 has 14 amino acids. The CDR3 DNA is TGCGCCAGCCTCAAAAGACAGTGTAATGAAAAACTGTTTTTT. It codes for CASLKRQCNEKLFF.

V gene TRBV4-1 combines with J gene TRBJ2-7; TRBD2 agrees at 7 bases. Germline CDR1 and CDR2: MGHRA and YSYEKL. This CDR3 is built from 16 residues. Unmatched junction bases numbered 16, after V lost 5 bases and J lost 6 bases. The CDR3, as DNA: TGCGCCAGCAGCTCTCCCCCCGGGGGGACTTGGGGCGAGCAGTACTTC. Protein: CASSSPPGGTWGEQYF.

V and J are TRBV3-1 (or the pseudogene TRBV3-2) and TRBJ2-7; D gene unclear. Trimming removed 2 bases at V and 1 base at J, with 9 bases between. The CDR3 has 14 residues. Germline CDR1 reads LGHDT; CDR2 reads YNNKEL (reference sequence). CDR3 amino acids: CASSQYHTSYEQYF. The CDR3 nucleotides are TGTGCCAGCAGCCAATATCATACTTCCTACGAGCAGTACTTC.

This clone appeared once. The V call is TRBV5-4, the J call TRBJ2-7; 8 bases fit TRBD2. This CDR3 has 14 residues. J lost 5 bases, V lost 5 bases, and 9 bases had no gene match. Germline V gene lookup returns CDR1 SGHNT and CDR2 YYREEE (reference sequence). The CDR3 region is CASRPAGVRDEQYF. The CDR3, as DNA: TGTGCCAGCAGACCAGCGGGAGTTCGCGACGAGCAGTACTTC.

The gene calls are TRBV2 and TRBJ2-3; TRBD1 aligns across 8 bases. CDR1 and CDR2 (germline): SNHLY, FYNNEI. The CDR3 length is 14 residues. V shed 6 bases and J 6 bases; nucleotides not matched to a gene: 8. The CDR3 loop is CASRADRVSDTQYF. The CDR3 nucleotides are TGTGCCAGCAGAGCGGACAGGGTATCCGATACGCAGTATTTT.

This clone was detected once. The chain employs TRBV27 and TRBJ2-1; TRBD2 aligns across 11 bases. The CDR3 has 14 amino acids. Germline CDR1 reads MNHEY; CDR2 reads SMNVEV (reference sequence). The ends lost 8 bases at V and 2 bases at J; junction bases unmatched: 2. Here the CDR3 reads CASVAGGPYNEQFF. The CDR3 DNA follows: TGTGCCAGCGTAGCGGGAGGGCCCTACAATGAGCAGTTCTTC.

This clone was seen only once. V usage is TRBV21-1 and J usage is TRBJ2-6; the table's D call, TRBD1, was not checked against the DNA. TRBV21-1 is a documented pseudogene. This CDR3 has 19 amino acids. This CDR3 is CASGNNGTGGHSGANVLTF. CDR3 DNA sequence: TGTGCCAGCGGTAATAACGGGACAGGGGGACACTCTGGGGCCAACGTCCTGACTTTC.

The CDR3 region is CASSELAYEQYF. In DNA, the CDR3 is TGTGCCAGCAGTGAACTAGCCTACGAGCAGTACTTC. The chain employs TRBV2 and TRBJ2-7; D gene unclear. Germline lookup yields CDR1 SNHLY and CDR2 FYNNEI. The length of the CDR3 is 12 residues. The V end lost 2 bases, the J end lost 2 bases, and 4 bases lay between the germline ends. Supplemented by reference TRBV2 and TRBJ2-7, the full variable domain reads EPEVTQTPSHQVTQMGQEVILRCVPISNHLYFYWYRQILGQKVEFLVSFYNNEISEKSEIFDDQFSVERPDGSNFTLKIRSTKLEDSAMYFCASSELAYEQYFGPGTRLTVT.

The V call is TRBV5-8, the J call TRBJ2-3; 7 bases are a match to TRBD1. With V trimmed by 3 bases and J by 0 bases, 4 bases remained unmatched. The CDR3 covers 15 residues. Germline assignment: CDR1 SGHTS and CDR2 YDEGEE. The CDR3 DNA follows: TGTGCCAGCAGCTCGGGACAGCTAAGCACAGATACGCAGTATTTT. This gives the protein CASSSGQLSTDTQYF.

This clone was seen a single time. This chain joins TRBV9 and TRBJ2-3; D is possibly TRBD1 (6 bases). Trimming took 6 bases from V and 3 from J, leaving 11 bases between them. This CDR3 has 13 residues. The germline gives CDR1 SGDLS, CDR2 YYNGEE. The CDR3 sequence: CASNFRGTDTQYF. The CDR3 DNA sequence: TGTGCCAGCAATTTTAGGGGGACAGATACGCAGTATTTT.